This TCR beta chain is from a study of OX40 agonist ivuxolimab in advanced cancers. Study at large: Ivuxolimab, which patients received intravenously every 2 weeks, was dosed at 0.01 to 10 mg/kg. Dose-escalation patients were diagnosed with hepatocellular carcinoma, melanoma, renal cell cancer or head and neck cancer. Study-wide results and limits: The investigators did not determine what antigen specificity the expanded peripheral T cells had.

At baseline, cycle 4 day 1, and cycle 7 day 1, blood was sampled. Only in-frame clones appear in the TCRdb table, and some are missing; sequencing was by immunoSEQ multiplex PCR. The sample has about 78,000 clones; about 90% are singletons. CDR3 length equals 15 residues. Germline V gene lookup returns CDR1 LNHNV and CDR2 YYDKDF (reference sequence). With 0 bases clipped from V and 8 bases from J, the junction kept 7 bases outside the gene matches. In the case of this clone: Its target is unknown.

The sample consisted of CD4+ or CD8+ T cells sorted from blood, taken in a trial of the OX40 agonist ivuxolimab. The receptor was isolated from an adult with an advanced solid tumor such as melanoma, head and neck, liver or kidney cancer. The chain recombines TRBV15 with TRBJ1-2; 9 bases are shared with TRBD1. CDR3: CATSRDWDRAAGYTF. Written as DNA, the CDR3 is TGTGCCACCAGCAGAGATTGGGACAGGGCAGCGGGCTACACCTTC.